Listed here is a single T cell receptor (beta chain). Its antigen is unidentified. Each cDNA molecule in the library carried unique molecular identifiers. Authors' methods: TCRs per sample had a median of about 100,000 and ranged from roughly 20,000 to 700,000. TCRdb reprocessed the 5' RACE reads with MiXCR, giving one entry per CDR3 protein. These V and J calls rely on TCRdb rather than the paper's analysis. This sample yields about 140,000 distinct CDR3 sequences, of which around 4% are seen a single time; about 1.3% belongs to the top ten. This entry comes from a study of human T cells and chemical hapten exposure. Study at large: TCR yield per sample varied, mainly due to pooled library volumes.

Overall study results and limits: TCRs at a frequency above 1 in 1000 stayed unchanged with DPC sensitization.

Trimming at V came to 6 bases and at J to 7 bases, leaving 11 bases not matched to a gene. Germline loops: CDR1 SGDLS, CDR2 YYNGEE. CDR3 length: 15 residues. Unfractionated whole blood yielded total RNA. The chain uses TRBV9 and TRBJ2-1; 9 bases map to TRBD2. This clonotype originated in a female donor in good health. Here the CDR3 DNA reads TGTGCCAGCACCCCACTGCGGGGGGGGTGGAATGAGCAGTTCTTC. Amino acid sequence: CASTPLRGGWNEQFF.